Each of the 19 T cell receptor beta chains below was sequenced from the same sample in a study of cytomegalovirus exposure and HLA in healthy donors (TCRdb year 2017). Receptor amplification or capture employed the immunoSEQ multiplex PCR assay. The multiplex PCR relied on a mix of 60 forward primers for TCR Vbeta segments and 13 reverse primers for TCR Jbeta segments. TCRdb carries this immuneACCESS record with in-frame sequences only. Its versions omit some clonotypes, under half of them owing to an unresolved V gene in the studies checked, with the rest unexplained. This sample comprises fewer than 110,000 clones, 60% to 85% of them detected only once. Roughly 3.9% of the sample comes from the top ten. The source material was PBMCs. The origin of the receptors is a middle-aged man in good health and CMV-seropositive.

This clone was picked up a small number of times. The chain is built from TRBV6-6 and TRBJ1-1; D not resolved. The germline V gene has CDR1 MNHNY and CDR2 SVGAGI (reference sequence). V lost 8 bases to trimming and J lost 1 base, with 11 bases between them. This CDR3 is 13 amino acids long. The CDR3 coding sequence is TGTGCCAGCGCGCGATTGTCGAACACTGAAGCTTTCTTT. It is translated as CASARLSNTEAFF.

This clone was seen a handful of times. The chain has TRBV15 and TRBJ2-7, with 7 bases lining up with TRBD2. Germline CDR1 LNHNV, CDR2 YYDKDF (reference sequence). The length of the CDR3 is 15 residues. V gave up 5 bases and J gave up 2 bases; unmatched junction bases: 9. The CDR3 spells CATSRGGGVAYEQYF. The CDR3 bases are TGTGCCACCAGCCGTGGGGGAGGGGTCGCCTACGAGCAGTACTTC.

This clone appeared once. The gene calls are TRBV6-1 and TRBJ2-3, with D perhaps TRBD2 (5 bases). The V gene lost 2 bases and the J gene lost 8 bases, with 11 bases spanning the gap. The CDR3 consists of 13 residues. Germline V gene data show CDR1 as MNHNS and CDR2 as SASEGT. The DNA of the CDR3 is TGTGCCAGCAGTGAACTTGCGACTATTACGCAGTATTTT. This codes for CASSELATITQYF.

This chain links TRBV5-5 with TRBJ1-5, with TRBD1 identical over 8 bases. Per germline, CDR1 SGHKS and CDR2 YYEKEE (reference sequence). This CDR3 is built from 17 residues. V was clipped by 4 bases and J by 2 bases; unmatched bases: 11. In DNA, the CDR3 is TGTGCCAGCAGCAGCGGACAGGGCCTGGTGGGCAATCAGCCCCAGCATTTT. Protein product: CASSSGQGLVGNQPQHF.

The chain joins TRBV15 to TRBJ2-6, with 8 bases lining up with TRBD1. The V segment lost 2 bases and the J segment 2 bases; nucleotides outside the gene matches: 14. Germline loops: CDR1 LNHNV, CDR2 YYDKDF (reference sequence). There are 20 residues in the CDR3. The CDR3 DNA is TGTGCCACCAGCAGAACCCTCGGGAGACAGGGGTTGGCTGGGGCCAACGTCCTGACTTTC. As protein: CATSRTLGRQGLAGANVLTF.

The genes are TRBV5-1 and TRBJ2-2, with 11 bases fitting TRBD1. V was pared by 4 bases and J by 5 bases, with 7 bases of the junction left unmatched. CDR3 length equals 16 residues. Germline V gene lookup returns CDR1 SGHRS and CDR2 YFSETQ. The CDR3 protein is CASSPRTGGNTGELFF. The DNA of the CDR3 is TGCGCCAGCAGCCCAAGGACAGGGGGCAATACCGGGGAGCTGTTTTTT.

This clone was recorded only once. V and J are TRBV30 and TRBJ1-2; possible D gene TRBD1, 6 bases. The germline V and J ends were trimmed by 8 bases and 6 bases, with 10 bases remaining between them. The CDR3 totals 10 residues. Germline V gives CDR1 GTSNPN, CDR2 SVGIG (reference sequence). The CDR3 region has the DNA TGTGCCCTTACAGGGAATGGCTACACCTTC. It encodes CALTGNGYTF.

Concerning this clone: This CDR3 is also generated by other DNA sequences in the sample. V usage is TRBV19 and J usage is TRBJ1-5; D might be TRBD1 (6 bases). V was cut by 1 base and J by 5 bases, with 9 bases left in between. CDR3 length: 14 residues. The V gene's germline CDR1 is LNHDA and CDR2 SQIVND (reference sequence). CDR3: CASSIGQVYQPQHF. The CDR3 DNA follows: TGTGCCAGTAGTATAGGACAGGTTTATCAGCCCCAGCATTTT.

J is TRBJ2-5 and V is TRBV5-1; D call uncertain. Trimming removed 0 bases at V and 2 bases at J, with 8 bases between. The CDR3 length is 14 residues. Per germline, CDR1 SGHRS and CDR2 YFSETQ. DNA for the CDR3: TGCGCCAGCAGCTTGGGACATAAACAAGAGACCCAGTACTTC. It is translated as CASSLGHKQETQYF.

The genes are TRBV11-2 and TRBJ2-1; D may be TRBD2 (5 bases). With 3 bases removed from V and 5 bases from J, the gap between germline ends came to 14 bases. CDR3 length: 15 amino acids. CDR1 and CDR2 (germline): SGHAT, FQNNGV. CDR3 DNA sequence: TGTGCCAGCAGCTTCGGACTCCCATTGAACAATGAGCAGTTCTTC. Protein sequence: CASSFGLPLNNEQFF.

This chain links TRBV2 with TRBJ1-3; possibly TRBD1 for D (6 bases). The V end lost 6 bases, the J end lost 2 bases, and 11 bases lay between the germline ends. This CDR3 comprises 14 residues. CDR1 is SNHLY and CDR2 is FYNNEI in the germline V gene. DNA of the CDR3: TGTGCCAGCAGACAGGGTTCTCCTGGAAACACCATATATTTT. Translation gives CASRQGSPGNTIYF.

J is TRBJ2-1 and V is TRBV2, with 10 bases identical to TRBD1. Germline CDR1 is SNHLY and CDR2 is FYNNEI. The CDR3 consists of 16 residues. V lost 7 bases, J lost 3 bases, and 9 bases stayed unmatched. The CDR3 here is CASTGTGVSYYNEQFF. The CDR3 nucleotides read TGTGCCAGCACCGGGACAGGGGTTAGCTACTACAATGAGCAGTTCTTC.

The CDR3 DNA reads as TGCAGCGTTGAAGAATGGCAGGCCCACTCTGGGGCCAACGTCCTGACTTTC. It codes for CSVEEWQAHSGANVLTF. The gene calls are TRBV29-1 and TRBJ2-6; no reliable D call. The CDR3 has 17 amino acids. The germline V gene has CDR1 SQVTM and CDR2 ANQGSEA. The V end was cut by 0 bases, the J end by 0 bases, with 12 bases between.

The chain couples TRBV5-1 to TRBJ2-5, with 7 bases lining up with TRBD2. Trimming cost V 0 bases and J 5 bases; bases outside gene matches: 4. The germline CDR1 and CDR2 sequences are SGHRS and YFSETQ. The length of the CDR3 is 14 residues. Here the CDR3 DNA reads TGCGCCAGCAGCTTGGGACTAGCCTTGGAGACCCAGTACTTC. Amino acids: CASSLGLALETQYF.

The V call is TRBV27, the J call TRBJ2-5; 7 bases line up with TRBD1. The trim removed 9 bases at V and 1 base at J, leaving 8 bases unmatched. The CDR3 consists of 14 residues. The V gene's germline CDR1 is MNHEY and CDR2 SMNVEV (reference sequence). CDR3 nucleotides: TGTGCCAGGGTTAGGAACAGGGGCCAAGAGACCCAGTACTTC. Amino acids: CARVRNRGQETQYF.

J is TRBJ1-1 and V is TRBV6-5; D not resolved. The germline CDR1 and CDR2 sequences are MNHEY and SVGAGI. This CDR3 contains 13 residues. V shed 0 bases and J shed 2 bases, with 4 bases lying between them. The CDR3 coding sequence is TGTGCCAGCAGTTACTCGCTAAACACTGAAGCTTTCTTT. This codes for CASSYSLNTEAFF.

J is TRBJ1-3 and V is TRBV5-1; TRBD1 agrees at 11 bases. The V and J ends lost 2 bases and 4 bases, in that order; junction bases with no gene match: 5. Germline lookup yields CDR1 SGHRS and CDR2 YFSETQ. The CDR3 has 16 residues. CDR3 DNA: TGCGCCAGCAGCTTAGGACAGGGGGCAACAGGAAACACCATATATTTT. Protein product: CASSLGQGATGNTIYF.

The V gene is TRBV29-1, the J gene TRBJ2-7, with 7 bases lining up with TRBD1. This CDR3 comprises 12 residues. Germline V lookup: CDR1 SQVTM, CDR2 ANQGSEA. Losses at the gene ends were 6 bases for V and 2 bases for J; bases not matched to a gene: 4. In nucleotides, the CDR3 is TGCAGCGTGCGCCAGGGGGCCTACGAGCAGTACTTC. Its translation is CSVRQGAYEQYF.

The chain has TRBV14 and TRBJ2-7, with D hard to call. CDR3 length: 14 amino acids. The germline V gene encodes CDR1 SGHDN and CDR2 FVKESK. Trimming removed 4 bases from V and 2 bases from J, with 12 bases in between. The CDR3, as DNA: TGTGCCAGCAGCCCGACCTTACTAACCTACGAGCAGTACTTC. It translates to CASSPTLLTYEQYF.